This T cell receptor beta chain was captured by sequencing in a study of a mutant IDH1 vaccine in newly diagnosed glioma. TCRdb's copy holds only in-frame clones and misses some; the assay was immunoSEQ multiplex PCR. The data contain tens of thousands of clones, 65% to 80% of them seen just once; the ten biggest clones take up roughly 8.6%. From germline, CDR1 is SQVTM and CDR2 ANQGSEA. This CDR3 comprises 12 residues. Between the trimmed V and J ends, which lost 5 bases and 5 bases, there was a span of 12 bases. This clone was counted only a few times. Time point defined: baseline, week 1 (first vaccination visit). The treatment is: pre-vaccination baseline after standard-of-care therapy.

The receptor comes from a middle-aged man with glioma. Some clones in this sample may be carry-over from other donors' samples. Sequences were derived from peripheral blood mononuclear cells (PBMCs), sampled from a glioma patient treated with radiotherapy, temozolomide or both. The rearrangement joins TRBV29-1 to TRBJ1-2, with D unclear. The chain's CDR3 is CSVTQEGYGYTF. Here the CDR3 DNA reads TGCAGCGTTACCCAGGAGGGATATGGCTACACCTTC.